The next 3 T cell receptor beta chains were all read from a single sample in a study of CD8+CD57+ T cells in acquired aplastic anemia. Sequencing involved patients with CD8+CD57+ cell expansion previously shown by flow cytometry. Profiling that covered TCR beta VDJ and CDR3 relied on genomic DNA as its template. TCRdb passed the reads through MiXCR, listing each CDR3 protein once. The sample holds 450,000 to 550,000 distinct CDR3 sequences, around 30% seen once. Material: sorted CD4+, CD8+, or CD8+CD57+ T cells (not recorded which) from PBMCs. The receptor source for this set is a human donor with aplastic anemia.

This clonotype was recorded many times. V is TRBV12-3 or TRBV12-4 and J is TRBJ1-2; the D is unclear. The CDR3 consists of 14 residues. V dropped 6 bases and J dropped 2 bases, with 13 bases sitting between them. This chain's CDR3 is CASSPGPRNYGYTF. CDR3 bases: TGTGCCAGCAGCCCAGGACCGAGAAACTATGGCTACACCTTC.

A note on this clonotype: A clone one base away is much larger, so this may be a read error. The chain employs TRBV7-9 and TRBJ1-2; D might be TRBD1 (5 bases). This CDR3 comprises 15 residues. Looked up from germline, CDR1 is SEHNR and CDR2 is FQNEAQ (reference sequence). In DNA form, the CDR3 reads TGTGCCAGCAGCCAACATCAGGGTCTTGGATATGGCCACACCTTC. Its translation: CASSQHQGLGYGHTF.

This clonotype has only a few counts. The chain employs TRBV11-2 and TRBJ1-6; D is perhaps TRBD1 (6 bases). V gave up 3 bases and J gave up 3 bases, with 21 bases separating them. Germline values: CDR1 SGHAT, CDR2 FQNNGV. The CDR3 totals 19 residues. This CDR3 reads CASSFSPGDISLYNSPLHF. CDR3 nucleotides: TGTGCCAGCAGCTTTTCCCCTGGGGACATCTCCCTCTATAATTCACCCCTCCACTTT.